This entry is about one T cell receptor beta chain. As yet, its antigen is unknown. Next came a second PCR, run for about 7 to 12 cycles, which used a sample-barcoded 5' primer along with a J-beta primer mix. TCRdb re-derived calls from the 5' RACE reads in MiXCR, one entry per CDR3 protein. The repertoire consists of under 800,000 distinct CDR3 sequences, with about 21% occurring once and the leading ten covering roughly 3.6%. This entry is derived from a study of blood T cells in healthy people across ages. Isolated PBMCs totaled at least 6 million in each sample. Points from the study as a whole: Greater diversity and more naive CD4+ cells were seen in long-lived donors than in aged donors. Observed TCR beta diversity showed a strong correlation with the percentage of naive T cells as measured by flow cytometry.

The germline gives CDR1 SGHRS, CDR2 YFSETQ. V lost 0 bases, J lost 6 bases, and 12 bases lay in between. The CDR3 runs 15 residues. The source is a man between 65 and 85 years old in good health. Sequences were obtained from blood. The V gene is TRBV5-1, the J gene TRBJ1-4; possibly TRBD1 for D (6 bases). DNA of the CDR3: TGCGCCAGCAGCTTGGAACAGGGCGAAGATGAAAAACTGTTTTTT. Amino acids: CASSLEQGEDEKLFF.